This entry lists 29 T cell receptor beta chains sequenced from one sample in a study of neurological immune-mediated disorders. From the 5' RACE reads, TCRdb called clonotypes with MiXCR, one entry per CDR3 protein. Among around 60,000 distinct CDR3 sequences listed, about 3.3% were seen once. Material for sequencing was PBMCs. The source is a woman aged 60-70 years with multiple sclerosis.

At least ten counts were recorded for this clonotype. The gene calls are TRBV10-3 and TRBJ1-5; D perhaps matches TRBD1 (5 bases). CDR3 length: 14 amino acids. The germline V gene has CDR1 ENHRY and CDR2 SYGVKD. The V and J ends lost 7 bases and 2 bases respectively, with 12 bases between them. The CDR3 DNA reads TGTGCCATCAAGCCGGGGCAGGGCAATCAGCCCCAGCATTTT. Encoded protein: CAIKPGQGNQPQHF.

This clonotype was found many times. The rearrangement joins TRBV20-1 to TRBJ1-2; 8 bases agree with TRBD1. Per the germline V gene, CDR1 is DFQATT and CDR2 is SNEGSKA (reference sequence). J lost 5 bases, V lost 0 bases, and 2 bases had no gene match. This CDR3 has 13 residues. The CDR3 region is CSAREGQAYGYTF. The DNA for the CDR3 is TGCAGTGCTAGAGAGGGACAGGCATATGGCTACACCTTC.

This clonotype has a count of ten or more. The chain recombines TRBV20-1 with TRBJ1-1, with D tentatively TRBD1 (6 bases). V gave up 3 bases and J gave up 8 bases, with 16 bases separating them. The length of the CDR3 is 13 residues. CDR1 and CDR2 (germline): DFQATT, SNEGSKA (reference sequence). The CDR3: CSARDRDIKEAFF. CDR3 bases: TGCAGTGCTAGGGACCGGGACATAAAAGAAGCTTTCTTT.

This clonotype was seen repeatedly, ten times or more. The chain combines TRBV6-6 with TRBJ1-5, with a weak D call TRBD1 (6 bases). CDR1 and CDR2 (germline): MNHNY, SVGAGI (reference sequence). CDR3 length: 13 amino acids. Deletions cut 6 bases from V and 4 bases from J, with 10 bases between. The CDR3 protein is CASSWTANQPQHF. CDR3 nucleotide sequence: TGTGCCAGCAGCTGGACAGCAAATCAGCCCCAGCATTTT.

This clonotype appeared many times. An end of the junction differs from the germline gene, which may be a read error. V gene TRBV4-1 combines with J gene TRBJ2-7; D could derive from TRBD1 or TRBD2 (5 bases each). This CDR3 has 12 residues. The germline V gene has CDR1 MGHRA and CDR2 YSYEKL. In DNA form, the CDR3 reads TGCGACAGCAGCAAAGGGACGCGTGAGCAGTACTTC. Amino acid sequence: CDSSKGTREQYF.

There are many counts of this clonotype. V is TRBV2 and J is TRBJ2-2; the match to TRBD1 covers 7 bases. CDR3 length: 15 amino acids. Germline lookup yields CDR1 SNHLY and CDR2 FYNNEI. With V trimmed by 5 bases and J by 5 bases, 8 bases remained unmatched. Here the CDR3 reads CASSRQGIGTGELFF. Here the CDR3 DNA reads TGTGCCAGCAGTCGACAGGGAATCGGTACCGGGGAGCTGTTTTTT.

This clonotype was detected many times. V usage is TRBV5-1 and J usage is TRBJ2-7; D may match TRBD1 or TRBD2 (7 bases each). Per germline, CDR1 SGHRS and CDR2 YFSETQ. V was clipped by 0 bases and J by 7 bases, with 11 bases between them. The CDR3 is made up of 13 amino acids. CDR3 protein: CASSLARGGEQYF. The CDR3 DNA sequence: TGCGCCAGCAGCTTGGCCAGGGGGGGGGAGCAGTACTTC.

This clonotype showed up many times. J is TRBJ1-3 and V is TRBV10-3; 7 bases map to TRBD1. V gave up 4 bases and J gave up 2 bases; unmatched junction bases: 5. Germline V CDR1 and CDR2: ENHRY, SYGVKD. The CDR3 loop spans 15 amino acids. The CDR3 protein is CAISGPQGAGNTIYF. The CDR3 coding sequence is TGTGCCATCAGTGGCCCCCAGGGGGCTGGAAACACCATATATTTT.

This clonotype appeared many times. The chain links TRBV29-1 to TRBJ2-2; D is perhaps TRBD1 (5 bases). Germline V gives CDR1 SQVTM, CDR2 ANQGSEA. V gave up 3 bases and J gave up 2 bases, with 13 bases separating them. The CDR3 has 15 amino acids. DNA of the CDR3: TGCAGCGTTGAGGCGGCGACAGCCAACACCGGGGAGCTGTTTTTT. Amino acids: CSVEAATANTGELFF.

This clonotype has ten or more counts. The chain employs TRBV2 and TRBJ2-7, with 8 nucleotides matching TRBD2. The CDR3 has 12 amino acids. The germline V gene has CDR1 SNHLY and CDR2 FYNNEI. The DNA for the CDR3 is TGTGCAACCGGGACTAGTCCCTACGAGCAGTACTTC. Its protein product is CATGTSPYEQYF. Based on the CDR3 plus reference TRBV2 and TRBJ2-7, the full variable domain is EPEVTQTPSHQVTQMGQEVILRCVPISNHLYFYWYRQILGQKVEFLVSFYNNEISEKSEIFDDQFSVERPDGSNFTLKIRSTKLEDSAMYFCATGTSPYEQYFGPGTRLTVT.

This clonotype was detected many times. The V and J genes are TRBV5-4 and TRBJ2-1; 15 bases line up with TRBD2. CDR1 is SGHNT, CDR2 YYREEE, per germline (reference sequence). This CDR3 spans 15 amino acids. The J segment lost 10 bases and the V segment lost 4 bases, leaving 6 bases of the junction unmatched. CDR3 nucleotides: TGTGCCAGCAGCCAAGGACTAGCGGGAGGGCCCGAGCAGTTCTTC. Its protein is CASSQGLAGGPEQFF.

The sample holds many counts of this clonotype. The gene calls are TRBV12-3 or TRBV12-4 and TRBJ2-1; D is uncertain. Between the trimmed V and J ends, which lost 0 bases and 8 bases, there was a span of 5 bases. This CDR3 region has 12 residues. CDR3 in amino acids: CASSLALHEQFF. The CDR3 DNA follows: TGTGCCAGCAGTTTAGCGCTCCATGAGCAGTTCTTC.

Concerning this clonotype itself: A read error may produce the germline difference seen at one junction end. The chain recombines TRBV7-2 with TRBJ2-1; the match to TRBD2 covers 9 bases. This CDR3 region has 14 residues. Germline assignment: CDR1 SGHTA and CDR2 FQGNSA. The CDR3 protein is CATGTSLGWYEKFF. CDR3 coding DNA: TGTGCCACCGGGACTAGCCTAGGCTGGTATGAGAAGTTCTTC.

This clonotype was detected ten times or more. This rearrangement joins TRBV10-3 to TRBJ2-1; 9 nucleotides agree with TRBD1. This CDR3 region has 14 residues. V shed 10 bases and J 8 bases; nucleotides not matched to a gene: 12. CDR1 is ENHRY and CDR2 is SYGVKD in the germline V gene. CDR3 amino acids: CATNSGQGWDEQFF. CDR3 in DNA: TGTGCCACAAACTCGGGACAGGGTTGGGATGAGCAGTTCTTC.

About this clonotype: Just one base apart from a much larger clone, this may be a read error. This chain uses TRBV5-1 with TRBJ1-2; no clear D gene. This CDR3 has 13 residues. Germline loops: CDR1 SGHRS, CDR2 YFSETQ. CDR3 region: CASSFADYYGHTF. The CDR3 DNA follows: TGCGCCAGCAGCTTCGCAGATTACTATGGCCACACCTTC.

This clonotype has a count of ten or more. The rearrangement links TRBV6-5 to TRBJ1-3, with 8 bases that match TRBD1. J was trimmed by 4 bases and V by 6 bases; bases with no gene match: 8. Per germline, CDR1 MNHEY and CDR2 SVGAGI. CDR3 length equals 15 residues. The CDR3 protein is CASSPGQGLGNTIYF. The CDR3 nucleotides read TGTGCCAGCAGCCCTGGACAGGGATTAGGAAACACCATATATTTT.

To note about this clonotype: A much larger clone is a single base away; this may be a read error. The chain has TRBV15 and TRBJ1-1; D gene unclear. The germline V gene encodes CDR1 LNHNV and CDR2 YYDKDF (reference sequence). The CDR3 is 12 residues long. The CDR3 protein is CANSQVSTEAFF. The CDR3 DNA sequence: TGTGCCAACAGCCAGGTTAGCACTGAAGCTTTCTTT.

The sample holds many counts of this clonotype. The genes are TRBV3-1 and TRBJ1-2; D call uncertain. The CDR3 spans 16 residues. Germline-derived CDR1 and CDR2 are LGHDT and YNNKEL (reference sequence). Trimming removed 1 base at V and 8 bases at J, with 20 bases between. The CDR3 region has the DNA TGTGCCAGCAGCCAAGGATACGTAAGGTTCGGGGTCGGCTACACCTTC. As protein: CASSQGYVRFGVGYTF.

Ten or more counts support this clonotype. The CDR3 loop is CASSQDWVGTEAFF. The DNA of the CDR3 is TGCGCCAGCAGCCAAGATTGGGTTGGGACTGAAGCTTTCTTT. The chain has TRBV4-3 and TRBJ1-1; D not resolved. The CDR3 length is 14 residues. V was cut by 0 bases and J by 5 bases, with 10 bases left in between. CDR1 and CDR2 (germline): LGHNA, YSLEER.

This clonotype was counted many times. This sequence joins TRBV5-1 and TRBJ1-1, with TRBD1 as a possible D gene (5 bases). Trimming took 4 bases from V and 0 from J, leaving 13 bases between them. This CDR3 has 15 amino acids. Germline CDR1 reads SGHRS; CDR2 reads YFSETQ. CDR3 DNA sequence: TGCGCCAGCAGCGTACGCGGGACCTTGAACACTGAAGCTTTCTTT. Protein: CASSVRGTLNTEAFF.

This clonotype was detected ten times or more. This chain joins TRBV5-1 and TRBJ2-5; the D is unclear. The germline V gene encodes CDR1 SGHRS and CDR2 YFSETQ. V dropped 4 bases and J dropped 1 base, with 11 bases sitting between them. The CDR3 sequence is 14 residues long. The CDR3 sequence: CASSPPGRQETQYF. The CDR3 DNA reads TGCGCCAGCAGCCCCCCCGGCCGCCAAGAGACCCAGTACTTC.

This clonotype occurred many times. This chain uses TRBV12-3 or TRBV12-4 with TRBJ2-1; weak D call: TRBD2 (5 bases). V was trimmed by 3 bases and J by 6 bases, leaving 9 bases between them. This CDR3 has 13 amino acids. The CDR3 bases are TGTGCCAGCAGTTTCAGGAGCGGCAATGAGCAGTTCTTC. Amino acid sequence: CASSFRSGNEQFF.

This clonotype was found many times. The chain links TRBV12-3 or TRBV12-4 to TRBJ1-5; the D gene is possibly TRBD1 (6 bases). The CDR3 is 16 residues long. V was trimmed by 4 bases and J by 1 base, leaving 14 bases between them. The CDR3 DNA is TGTGCCAGCAGTTCCCGAGCAGGGGTGAGCAATCAGCCCCAGCATTTT. Translation gives CASSSRAGVSNQPQHF.

This clonotype is judged medium-sized. This chain's CDR3 is CASIGSRTLKAFF. The CDR3 DNA sequence: TGCGCCAGCATCGGGTCTAGAACACTGAAAGCTTTCTTT. V usage is TRBV4-1 and J usage is TRBJ1-1; D remains ambiguous. Germline CDR1 reads MGHRA; CDR2 reads YSYEKL. The CDR3 has 13 residues. Trimming cost V 7 bases and J 9 bases, with 18 bases left between them.

Remarks on this clonotype: The junction and the germline gene differ at one end; a read error may be behind it. This rearrangement joins TRBV19 to TRBJ1-5; D unresolved. This CDR3 comprises 13 residues. Looked up from germline, CDR1 is LNHDA and CDR2 is SQIVND (reference sequence). CDR3 in amino acids: CASSYWVGQPQHF. The CDR3 bases are TGTGCAAGTAGTTATTGGGTCGGTCAGCCCCAGCATTTT. Looking up the rest from reference TRBV19 and TRBJ1-5 gives the full variable domain: DGGITQSPKYLFRKEGQNVTLSCEQNLNHDAMYWYRQDPGQGLRLIYYSQIVNDFQKGDIAEGYSVSREKKESFPLTVTSAQKNPTAFYLCASSYWVGQPQHFGDGTRLSIL.

This clonotype was counted many times. The chain couples TRBV7-6 to TRBJ2-2; D not resolved. The CDR3 has 13 residues. V was shortened by 5 bases and J by 6 bases, with 10 bases between the two germline ends. Germline V gene data show CDR1 as SGHVS and CDR2 as FNYEAQ. In DNA, the CDR3 is TGTGCCAGCAGCCCCCAGAGGCCCGGGGAGCTGTTTTTT. This translates into CASSPQRPGELFF.

In this sample, this clonotype turned up many times. The rearrangement uses TRBV6-6 and TRBJ2-5; D not resolved. The CDR3 contains 12 residues. Per the germline V gene, CDR1 is MNHNY and CDR2 is SVGAGI (reference sequence). V lost 0 bases, J lost 5 bases, and 4 bases lay in between. Written as DNA, the CDR3 is TGTGCCAGCAGTTACTCGAAGGAGACCCAGTACTTC. Translated: CASSYSKETQYF.

This clonotype has just a few counts. This chain links TRBV20-1 with TRBJ1-2; 9 nucleotides align to TRBD1. The CDR3 consists of 16 residues. The trim removed 0 bases at V and 5 bases at J, leaving 10 bases unmatched. Germline CDR1 and CDR2: DFQATT and SNEGSKA (reference sequence). For the CDR3, the DNA is TGCAGTGCTAGAGATCTACCGGGACAGGGTAGATATGGCTACACCTTC. This sequence encodes CSARDLPGQGRYGYTF.

This clonotype has ten or more counts. The chain has TRBV20-1 and TRBJ1-2; D is uncertain. V dropped 2 bases and J dropped 9 bases, with 10 bases sitting between them. This CDR3 comprises 11 residues. From germline, CDR1 is DFQATT and CDR2 SNEGSKA (reference sequence). CDR3 nucleotide sequence: TGCAGTGCTAGATCCGATGTGAGCTACACCTTC. The encoded protein is CSARSDVSYTF.